A single sample gave rise to the 11 T cell receptor beta chains below, sequenced in a study of T-cell reconstitution after alpha-beta-depleted transplantation in children. The library targeted TCRbeta and was prepared with unique molecular identifiers. Via MiXCR, TCRdb re-called the PCR reads, giving one row per CDR3 protein. The sample lists 360,000 or so distinct CDR3 sequences; approximately 20% were seen once. Sequenced here: PBMCs from the stem cell graft donor, sampled from the stem cell graft. These receptors were taken from a human donor who donated a stem cell graft to a child with acute myeloid leukemia.

V is TRBV20-1 and J is TRBJ2-5; 8 bases align to TRBD1. V lost 8 bases to trimming and J lost 1 base; unmatched junction nucleotides: 3. This CDR3 region has 12 residues. In germline, CDR1 is DFQATT, CDR2 SNEGSKA (reference sequence). The CDR3 reads CSRDRGQETQYF. Written as DNA, the CDR3 is TGCAGTCGAGACAGGGGCCAAGAGACCCAGTACTTC.

This clonotype was recorded a few times. The chain couples TRBV5-1 to TRBJ2-7, with D tentatively TRBD1 or TRBD2 (6 bases each). From germline, CDR1 is SGHRS and CDR2 YFSETQ. The CDR3 extends over 15 amino acids. V shed 0 bases and J shed 5 bases, with 15 bases lying between them. Written as DNA, the CDR3 is TGCGCCAGCAGCTTGGCCGGGGGCGGGGAGCACGAGCAGTACTTC. Translating gives CASSLAGGGEHEQYF.

The sample holds a few counts of this clonotype. V and J are TRBV5-1 and TRBJ2-7, with 8 positions matching TRBD2. This CDR3 has 16 amino acids. From germline, CDR1 is SGHRS and CDR2 YFSETQ. With 3 bases clipped from V and 2 bases from J, the junction kept 10 bases outside the gene matches. CDR3 residues: CASSSFSEREPYEQYF. CDR3 nucleotide sequence: TGCGCCAGCAGCTCTTTCTCTGAGCGGGAGCCCTACGAGCAGTACTTC.

This clonotype was observed a handful of times. The V gene is TRBV5-1, the J gene TRBJ2-2; D is unresolved. The CDR3 has 14 amino acids. Germline CDR1 is SGHRS and CDR2 is YFSETQ. V lost 4 bases, J lost 4 bases, and 11 bases lay in between. In nucleotides, the CDR3 is TGCGCCAGCAGCCTCACGATCCTCACCGGGGAGCTGTTTTTT. Translating gives CASSLTILTGELFF.

This clonotype was seen at least ten times. The V call is TRBV20-1, the J call TRBJ2-7; D is perhaps TRBD1 (6 bases). The CDR3 consists of 15 residues. Between the trimmed V and J ends, which lost 5 bases and 0 bases, there was a span of 17 bases. Germline-derived CDR1 and CDR2 are DFQATT and SNEGSKA (reference sequence). DNA for the CDR3: TGCAGTGCTCCTCGCTACGGACAGAGCTCCTACGAGCAGTACTTC. Its protein product is CSAPRYGQSSYEQYF.

This clonotype has a handful of counts. The rearrangement joins TRBV3-1 to TRBJ2-5, with 10 bases identical to TRBD1. V was pared by 3 bases and J by 4 bases, with 2 bases of the junction left unmatched. CDR1 and CDR2 from the germline V gene are LGHDT and YNNKEL (reference sequence). The CDR3 sequence is 14 residues long. The DNA of the CDR3 is TGTGCCAGCAGCCAGGGACAGGGGCGAGAGACCCAGTACTTC. Residues: CASSQGQGRETQYF.

This chain links TRBV12-3 or TRBV12-4 with TRBJ2-7, with D possibly TRBD1 on 5 matching bases. CDR3 length equals 15 residues. V was clipped by 6 bases and J by 1 base, with 16 bases between them. The CDR3 spells CASSWAKGASYEQYF. The CDR3 nucleotides are TGTGCCAGCAGCTGGGCCAAAGGGGCGTCCTACGAGCAGTACTTC.

This clonotype occurred many times. This rearrangement joins TRBV20-1 to TRBJ2-3; 10 nucleotides agree with TRBD2. The CDR3 spans 15 residues. Germline CDR1 reads DFQATT; CDR2 reads SNEGSKA (reference sequence). V trimming: 2 bases; J trimming: 1 base; junction bases outside the gene matches: 3. DNA for the CDR3: TGCAGTGCTAGAATTAGCGGGAGGCGCACAGATACGCAGTATTTT. It codes for CSARISGRRTDTQYF.

The chain joins TRBV28 to TRBJ2-7; D ambiguous. Germline CDR1 and CDR2: MDHEN and SYDVKM. V lost 6 bases and J 3 bases, leaving 18 bases between the germline ends. The CDR3 extends over 15 amino acids. The CDR3 sequence is CASRTKKRTSYEQYF. The CDR3 coding sequence is TGTGCCAGCAGGACAAAAAAAAGGACCAGCTACGAGCAGTACTTC.

The table lists this clonotype with many counts. The J gene is TRBJ1-1, the V gene TRBV10-3; D unclear. The CDR3 has 14 amino acids. V was trimmed by 3 bases and J by 3 bases, leaving 11 bases between them. Germline V CDR1 and CDR2: ENHRY, SYGVKD. The CDR3 loop is CAISEEGGYTEAFF. CDR3 coding DNA: TGTGCCATCAGTGAAGAGGGAGGTTACACTGAAGCTTTCTTT.

This clonotype was picked up a small number of times. This chain joins TRBV5-1 and TRBJ2-2; D unresolved. This CDR3 is built from 17 residues. The V gene lost 0 bases and the J gene lost 2 bases, with 14 bases spanning the gap. Per the germline V gene, CDR1 is SGHRS and CDR2 is YFSETQ. CDR3 sequence: CASSLESRITNTGELFF. In nucleotides, the CDR3 is TGCGCCAGCAGCTTGGAAAGCAGAATTACCAACACCGGGGAGCTGTTTTTT. Full variable domain (outside the CDR3, taken from reference TRBV5-1 and TRBJ2-2): KAGVTQTPRYLIKTRGQQVTLSCSPISGHRSVSWYQQTPGQGLQFLFEYFSETQRNKGNFPGRFSGRQFSNSRSEMNVSTLELGDSALYLCASSLESRITNTGELFFGEGSRLTVL.